The clone carrying this T cell receptor (beta chain) was picked up many times. The sample originates from a study of T cells in Graves' hyperthyroidism and ophthalmopathy. Germline V gene lookup returns CDR1 LNHDA and CDR2 SQIVND (reference sequence). The V and J ends lost 5 bases and 1 base respectively, with 17 bases between them. The CDR3 sequence is 16 residues long. Using RNA transcripts as the source, TCR beta CDR3 regions were amplified. The TCR CDR3 first-round RT-PCR relied on the HTBI primer set. TCRdb re-called the multiplex PCR reads with MiXCR, one entry per CDR3 protein. This sample yields about 610,000 distinct CDR3 sequences, of which about 14% are seen a single time; roughly 4.5% belongs to the top ten.

The receptor was isolated from a woman aged 40 to 49 with Graves' ophthalmopathy. The rearrangement joins TRBV19 to TRBJ1-1, with a weak D call TRBD1 (5 bases). The sequenced material came from blood. Here the CDR3 DNA reads TGTGCCAGTAGTTTGGACCAGGGAGTCTCGAACACTGAAGCTTTCTTT. Its protein is CASSLDQGVSNTEAFF.